This T cell receptor (beta chain) derives from a study of response to subunit inactivated influenza vaccine. This clonotype was counted ten times or more. Its antigen is still unknown. Broader study findings: After each seasonal influenza vaccination, few new T cells are recruited, the authors suggested.

Trimming shortened V by 0 bases and J by 8 bases, and 17 bases separated the two germline ends. This CDR3 region has 14 residues. Germline values: CDR1 DFQATT, CDR2 SNEGSKA (reference sequence). TCRdb passed the RT-PCR reads through MiXCR, listing each CDR3 protein once. The sample comprises roughly 150,000 distinct CDR3 sequences, around 9.9% of which are singletons, and roughly 12% rests with the top ten. The V and J genes are TRBV20-1 and TRBJ2-7, with D perhaps given as TRBD1 or TRBD2 (5 bases each). The sequence was collected from a man aged 45-65 years who received an inactivated influenza vaccine. Here the sequenced sample was non-naive T cells sorted from PBMCs, taken 40 to 50 days after vaccination. CDR3 sequence reads: CSARDQTGPGQQYF. The CDR3, as DNA: TGCAGTGCTAGAGACCAGACGGGGCCCGGGCAGCAGTACTTC.